This T cell receptor beta chain was sequenced in a study of identical twins. Broader study findings: In cord blood, abundant beta clonotypes had fewer insertions; memory showed no trend. Less excess twin sharing appeared in beta out-of-frame sequences.

Every donor was a healthy Caucasian. A single record per CDR3 protein comes from TCRdb applying MiXCR to the 5' RACE reads. The sample gives about 250,000 distinct CDR3 sequences, 6.5% to 9.5% of which show up once; over 2.5% is in the top ten. This clonotype came up many times. What it recognizes is unknown. Trimming stripped 7 bases from V and 10 bases from J, with 20 bases between. The germline gives CDR1 ENHRY, CDR2 SYGVKD. This CDR3 is 14 amino acids long. This sample was shared with a second study, whose subject was yellow fever vaccine responses in identical twins.

The chain links TRBV10-3 to TRBJ2-1; D may be TRBD2 (5 bases). The specimen sequenced was CD8+ T cells sorted from blood. This sequence was found in a woman between 18 and 29 years old in good health. This CDR3 is CAITRAERAEEQFF. In DNA form, the CDR3 reads TGTGCCATCACTAGGGCCGAGAGGGCGGAAGAGCAGTTCTTC.